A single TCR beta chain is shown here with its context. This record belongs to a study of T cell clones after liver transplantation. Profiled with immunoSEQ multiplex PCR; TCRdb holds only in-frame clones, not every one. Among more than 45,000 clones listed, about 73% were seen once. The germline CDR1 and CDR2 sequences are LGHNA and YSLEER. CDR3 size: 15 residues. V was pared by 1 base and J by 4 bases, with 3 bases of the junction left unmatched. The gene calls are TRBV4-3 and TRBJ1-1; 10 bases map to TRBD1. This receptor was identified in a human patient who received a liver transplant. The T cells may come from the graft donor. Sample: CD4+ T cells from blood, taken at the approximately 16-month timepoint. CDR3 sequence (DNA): TGCGCCAGCAGCCAAGGGACAGGGGGTATCACTGAAGCTTTCTTT. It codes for CASSQGTGGITEAFF.